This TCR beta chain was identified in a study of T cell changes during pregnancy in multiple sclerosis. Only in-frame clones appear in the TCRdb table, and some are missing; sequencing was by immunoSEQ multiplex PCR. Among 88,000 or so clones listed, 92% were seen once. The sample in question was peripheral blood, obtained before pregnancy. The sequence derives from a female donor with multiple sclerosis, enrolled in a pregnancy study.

The CDR3, as DNA: TGTGCCAGCAGCCAAGGACAGGGGAGGGGGCAGTTCTTC. Translated: CASSQGQGRGQFF. This chain joins TRBV14 and TRBJ2-1; possible D gene TRBD1, 8 bases. The germline gives CDR1 SGHDN, CDR2 FVKESK. Trimming cost V 1 base and J 12 bases, with 13 bases left between them. This CDR3 has 13 amino acids.